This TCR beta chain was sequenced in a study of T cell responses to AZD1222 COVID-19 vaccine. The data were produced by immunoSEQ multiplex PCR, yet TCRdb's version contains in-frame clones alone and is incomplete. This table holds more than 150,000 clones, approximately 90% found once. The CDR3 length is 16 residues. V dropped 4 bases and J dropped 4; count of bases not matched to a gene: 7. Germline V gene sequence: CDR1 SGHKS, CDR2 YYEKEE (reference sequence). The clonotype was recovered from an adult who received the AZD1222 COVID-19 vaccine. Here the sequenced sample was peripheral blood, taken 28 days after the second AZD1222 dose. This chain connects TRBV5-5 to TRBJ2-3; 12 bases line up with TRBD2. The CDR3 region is CASSPAGLAGPDTQYF. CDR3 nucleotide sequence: TGTGCCAGCAGCCCCGCGGGACTAGCGGGCCCAGATACGCAGTATTTT.